Below are 30 T cell receptor beta chains sequenced from a single sample in a study of T cell changes during pregnancy in multiple sclerosis. Data came from immunoSEQ multiplex PCR; TCRdb stores just in-frame clones and leaves some out. The sample lists under 55,000 clones; around nine tenths were seen once. Sequenced material: CD4+ T cells from peripheral blood mononuclear cells, taken before pregnancy. These receptors came from a female donor with multiple sclerosis, enrolled in a pregnancy study.

The chain couples TRBV28 to TRBJ1-1; D gene unclear. V was pared by 1 base and J by 0 bases, with 12 bases between. CDR3 size: 16 residues. Germline values: CDR1 MDHEN, CDR2 SYDVKM. CDR3 in DNA: TGTGCCAGCAGTTTATTTCCGACGGGATTGAACACTGAAGCTTTCTTT. Protein: CASSLFPTGLNTEAFF.

The chain employs TRBV7-9 and TRBJ2-7; perhaps TRBD1 as D (6 bases). Deletions cut 1 base from V and 2 bases from J, with 21 bases between. There are 18 residues in the CDR3. CDR1 is SEHNR, CDR2 FQNEAQ, per germline (reference sequence). The CDR3, as DNA: TGTGCCAGCAGCTTAGGCAGAGAGTCTATCAGGGGCCCCTACGAGCAGTACTTC. As protein: CASSLGRESIRGPYEQYF.

The chain carries TRBV9 and TRBJ2-1; D is uncertain. The germline V gene encodes CDR1 SGDLS and CDR2 YYNGEE. CDR3 length equals 15 residues. The V gene lost 3 bases and the J gene lost 0 bases, with 10 bases spanning the gap. The CDR3 sequence: CASSGISSSYNEQFF. In DNA form, the CDR3 reads TGTGCCAGCAGCGGTATATCTAGCTCCTACAATGAGCAGTTCTTC.

CDR3 DNA: TGTGCCAGCAGTACGAGACTAGCGGGAGGCATCAATGAGCAGTTCTTC. Translated: CASSTRLAGGINEQFF. The V and J genes are TRBV27 and TRBJ2-1; 13 bases are a match to TRBD2. The V segment lost 5 bases and the J segment 6 bases; nucleotides outside the gene matches: 7. Germline V gene data show CDR1 as MNHEY and CDR2 as SMNVEV (reference sequence). CDR3 length equals 16 residues.

This rearrangement joins TRBV2 to TRBJ1-1; 9 nucleotides line up with TRBD1. CDR1 is SNHLY, CDR2 FYNNEI, per germline. This CDR3 has 14 residues. The ends lost 7 bases at V and 7 bases at J; junction bases unmatched: 10. CDR3 nucleotides: TGTGCCAGCACCAAACAGGGGGCTTATCATGAAGCTTTCTTT. Protein sequence: CASTKQGAYHEAFF.

About this clone itself: One end of the junction varies from germline; a read error may be responsible. This sample includes further DNA sequences coding for the same CDR3. The chain employs TRBV5-1 and TRBJ2-7; a weak D match, TRBD1 (6 bases). The germline V gene has CDR1 SGHRS and CDR2 YFSETQ. The CDR3 contains 14 residues. The CDR3 DNA follows: TGCGCCAGTAGCTTGGTACAGGGCGCCTACGAGCAGTACTTC. Amino acid sequence: CASSLVQGAYEQYF.

The chain employs TRBV5-5 and TRBJ2-3; D not certain. Germline-derived CDR1 and CDR2 are SGHKS and YYEKEE (reference sequence). Trimming stripped 2 bases from V and 1 base from J, with 8 bases between. The length of the CDR3 is 14 residues. The CDR3 loop reads CASSFLPRTDTQYF. DNA for the CDR3: TGTGCCAGCAGCTTCCTCCCCCGCACAGATACGCAGTATTTT.

This rearrangement joins TRBV7-3 to TRBJ2-2; 8 nucleotides match TRBD2. Germline V lookup: CDR1 SGHTA, CDR2 FQGTGA. The J segment lost 0 bases and the V segment lost 5 bases, leaving 17 bases of the junction unmatched. This CDR3 region has 20 residues. Here the CDR3 DNA reads TGTGCCAGCAGCCGACTCCCGGTCCGAGCGGGAGCCGCGAACACCGGGGAGCTGTTTTTT. Translation: CASSRLPVRAGAANTGELFF.

The table lists this clone with a few counts. This chain links TRBV6-4 with TRBJ2-1, with D hard to call. Between the trimmed V and J ends, which lost 5 bases and 5 bases, there was a span of 13 bases. The CDR3 totals 14 residues. Germline V gene lookup returns CDR1 MRHNA and CDR2 SNTAGT. The CDR3 spells CASSSSYNNNEQFF. In DNA, the CDR3 is TGTGCCAGCAGTTCGTCTTACAATAACAATGAGCAGTTCTTC.

V gene TRBV18 combines with J gene TRBJ2-3; 14 positions agree with TRBD2. Germline CDR1 is KGHSH and CDR2 is LQKENI. This CDR3 is built from 17 residues. Trimming removed 1 base from V and 3 bases from J; junction bases left unmatched: 3. The CDR3 DNA reads as TGTGCCAGCTCACCACGACTAGCGGGAGGGAGAACAGATACGCAGTATTTT. It yields the protein CASSPRLAGGRTDTQYF.

This chain uses TRBV19 with TRBJ2-2; 11 bases match TRBD2. Trimming cost V 8 bases and J 1 base; bases outside gene matches: 9. The length of the CDR3 is 17 residues. The germline CDR1 and CDR2 sequences are LNHDA and SQIVND (reference sequence). The CDR3 nucleotides read TGTGCCAGTTCGACTAGCGGGACAATCCTGAACACCGGGGAGCTGTTTTTT. Residues: CASSTSGTILNTGELFF.

The chain recombines TRBV2 with TRBJ2-7; D ambiguous. Trimming pared 4 bases from V and 4 bases from J, leaving 5 bases between. Germline-derived CDR1 and CDR2 are SNHLY and FYNNEI. The CDR3 extends over 11 amino acids. The CDR3 sequence: CASSGEYEQYF. The CDR3 DNA is TGTGCCAGCAGTGGAGAGTACGAGCAGTACTTC. The whole variable domain, filled in from reference TRBV2 and TRBJ2-7, reads EPEVTQTPSHQVTQMGQEVILRCVPISNHLYFYWYRQILGQKVEFLVSFYNNEISEKSEIFDDQFSVERPDGSNFTLKIRSTKLEDSAMYFCASSGEYEQYFGPGTRLTVT.

The rearrangement links TRBV6-1 to TRBJ1-2; possibly TRBD1 for D (5 bases). Per the germline V gene, CDR1 is MNHNS and CDR2 is SASEGT. V gave up 0 bases and J gave up 4 bases, with 12 bases separating them. The CDR3 has 15 amino acids. CDR3 DNA: TGTGCCAGCAGTGAAGCGGGGCAGGGCCCCTATGGCTACACCTTC. Protein: CASSEAGQGPYGYTF.

V gene TRBV5-1 combines with J gene TRBJ2-5; 7 bases fit TRBD1. Germline CDR1 and CDR2: SGHRS and YFSETQ. CDR3 length equals 14 residues. Trimming removed 4 bases from V and 1 base from J; junction bases left unmatched: 4. The CDR3 bases are TGCGCCAGCAGCGATGACAGGGCCCAAGAGACCCAGTACTTC. Translated: CASSDDRAQETQYF.

In its sample, this clone was seen once. This chain joins TRBV6-5 and TRBJ2-2; 9 bases map to TRBD2. In germline, CDR1 is MNHEY, CDR2 SVGAGI. The V segment lost 6 bases and the J segment 6 bases; nucleotides outside the gene matches: 8. The CDR3 has 15 residues. For the CDR3, the DNA is TGTGCCAGCAGGACCGGGACTAGCATCCCCGGGGAGCTGTTTTTT. It specifies CASRTGTSIPGELFF.

V is TRBV11-2 and J is TRBJ1-5; possibly TRBD1 for D (6 bases). V was pared by 5 bases and J by 1 base, with 18 bases between. Germline CDR1 reads SGHAT; CDR2 reads FQNNGV. This CDR3 comprises 17 residues. In DNA, the CDR3 is TGTGCCAGCAGCCCCGGGCCAGGGGATGCGAGCAATCAGCCCCAGCATTTT. Translated, it gives CASSPGPGDASNQPQHF.

The chain employs TRBV19 and TRBJ2-1; 8 nucleotides match TRBD2. The V gene end was trimmed by 5 bases and the J gene end by 0 bases; junction bases not matched to a gene: 3. Germline V CDR1 and CDR2: LNHDA, SQIVND (reference sequence). The CDR3 runs 15 residues. The CDR3 DNA is TGTGCCAGTAGTTTTAGCGGGACCTCCTACAATGAGCAGTTCTTC. As protein: CASSFSGTSYNEQFF.

The V call is TRBV5-4, the J call TRBJ2-1, with 14 bases identical to TRBD2. The CDR3 contains 16 residues. Germline CDR1 and CDR2: SGHNT and YYREEE (reference sequence). The V segment lost 4 bases and the J segment 5 bases; nucleotides outside the gene matches: 5. The chain's CDR3 is CASSGRLAGGDNEQFF. DNA for the CDR3: TGTGCCAGCAGCGGAAGACTAGCGGGAGGGGACAATGAGCAGTTCTTC.

V is TRBV7-2 and J is TRBJ2-5; 8 bases agree with TRBD1. V was clipped by 1 base and J by 4 bases; unmatched bases: 8. Germline values: CDR1 SGHTA, CDR2 FQGNSA. The CDR3 runs to 16 residues. CDR3 coding DNA: TGTGCCAGCAGCTTAGGCGGGACAGGTGGGCGAGAGACCCAGTACTTC. This gives the protein CASSLGGTGGRETQYF.

The table lists this clone with a few counts. The chain carries TRBV11-2 and TRBJ1-1; TRBD1 is a possible D gene (5 bases). Trimming pared 5 bases from V and 2 bases from J, leaving 12 bases between. The CDR3 loop spans 14 amino acids. CDR1 SGHAT and CDR2 FQNNGV come from the germline V gene. DNA for the CDR3: TGTGCCAGCAGCCGATTTACAGGAAACACTGAAGCTTTCTTT. It codes for CASSRFTGNTEAFF.

The V gene is TRBV7-8, the J gene TRBJ2-7; 9 bases line up with TRBD2. Germline CDR1 SGHVS, CDR2 FQNEAQ. The length of the CDR3 is 15 residues. After removal of 4 bases from V and 7 bases from J, the junction contained 11 bases not matched to a gene. CDR3 DNA: TGTGCCAGCAGCTGGCGACTAGCGGTTTCCGGGGAGCAGTACTTC. Translating gives CASSWRLAVSGEQYF.

V is TRBV5-1 and J is TRBJ1-2; TRBD1 aligns across 10 bases. The CDR3 is 16 residues long. In germline, CDR1 is SGHRS, CDR2 YFSETQ. V was pared by 3 bases and J by 8 bases, with 13 bases of the junction left unmatched. CDR3 protein: CASSSRTGGRMGGYTF. Here the CDR3 DNA reads TGCGCCAGCAGCTCCCGGACAGGGGGAAGGATGGGGGGCTACACCTTC.

The chain employs TRBV21-1 and TRBJ1-5. TRBV21-1 is reported as a pseudogene. The CDR3 spans 16 residues. CDR3 coding DNA: TGTGCCAGCAGCCCTCCTCTAGAAATTAGCAATCAGCCCCAGCATTTT. This translates into CASSPPLEISNQPQHF.

This clone was found once. The chain is built from TRBV7-2 and TRBJ2-3, with TRBD2 matching over 9 bases. Per the germline V gene, CDR1 is SGHTA and CDR2 is FQGNSA. CDR3 length equals 15 residues. V was clipped by 4 bases and J by 0 bases; unmatched bases: 2. CDR3 residues: CASSSSGTSTDTQYF. The CDR3 DNA reads as TGTGCCAGCAGCTCTAGCGGGACTAGCACAGATACGCAGTATTTT.

J is TRBJ1-2 and V is TRBV5-4, with D tentatively TRBD1 (5 bases). Germline values: CDR1 SGHNT, CDR2 YYREEE (reference sequence). The CDR3 has 13 amino acids. V gave up 4 bases and J gave up 5 bases, with 12 bases separating them. The CDR3 loop is CASSRDRPYGYTF. For the CDR3, the DNA is TGTGCCAGCAGCCGTGACAGACCTTATGGCTACACCTTC.

The chain couples TRBV5-4 to TRBJ2-1; D is possibly TRBD2 (6 bases). The CDR3 covers 15 residues. Germline V CDR1 and CDR2: SGHNT, YYREEE (reference sequence). V was shortened by 5 bases and J by 8 bases, with 20 bases between the two germline ends. In nucleotides, the CDR3 is TGTGCCAGCAGACGGGACTTGGAAAATCCCTATGAGCAGTTCTTC. This translates into CASRRDLENPYEQFF.

This clone occurred a few times. The J gene is TRBJ1-2, the V gene TRBV6-1; a possible D gene is TRBD1 (5 bases). CDR1 MNHNS and CDR2 SASEGT come from the germline V gene. V lost 0 bases, J lost 10 bases, and 9 bases lay in between. CDR3 size: 12 residues. DNA for the CDR3: TGTGCCAGCAGTGAAGCGTCAGGGTCCTACACCTTC. Amino acids: CASSEASGSYTF.

The rearrangement uses TRBV7-6 and TRBJ1-5; tentative D call: TRBD1 (6 bases). V gave up 6 bases and J gave up 1 base, with 13 bases separating them. The CDR3 length is 15 residues. CDR1 SGHVS and CDR2 FNYEAQ come from the germline V gene. The CDR3: CASSTGTLSNQPQHF. CDR3 bases: TGTGCCAGCAGTACCGGGACACTGAGCAATCAGCCCCAGCATTTT.

This clone was counted once. This chain joins TRBV30 and TRBJ1-3; weak D call: TRBD1 (6 bases). Trimming shortened V by 3 bases and J by 0 bases, and 15 bases separated the two germline ends. Germline V lookup: CDR1 GTSNPN, CDR2 SVGIG (reference sequence). The CDR3 loop spans 16 amino acids. CDR3 sequence (DNA): TGTGCCTGGAGCGCCTCGGGACACATCTCTGGAAACACCATATATTTT. Amino acids: CAWSASGHISGNTIYF.

V usage is TRBV7-9 and J usage is TRBJ1-1; perhaps TRBD1 as D (5 bases). The germline V and J ends were trimmed by 4 bases and 4 bases, with 13 bases remaining between them. The CDR3 runs 14 residues. Germline V gene sequence: CDR1 SEHNR, CDR2 FQNEAQ (reference sequence). For the CDR3, the DNA is TGTGCCAGCAGCTCCCGGGGGGGTGGCACTGAAGCTTTCTTT. Translating it yields CASSSRGGGTEAFF.